These T cell receptor beta chains were read from a single sample in a study of T-cell reconstitution after alpha-beta-depleted transplantation in children. TCRdb re-called the PCR reads with MiXCR, one entry per CDR3 protein. Here the sample spans 200,000 to 250,000 distinct CDR3 sequences, approximately 9.5% being singletons. The material was PBMCs from the stem cell graft donor, obtained from the stem cell graft. These receptors originate from a human donor who donated a stem cell graft to a child with acute lymphoblastic leukemia. The CDR3 runs from the conserved cysteine through the conserved F or W. Fields, in order: D gene, J gene, V gene, clone size, CDR3 protein, CDR3 DNA. The D gene is left open where the match is weak. A clone size is listed for some rows: how often the clone was seen (once, few, many), or a class if it is expanded.

. TRBJ2-7 TRBV6-2/TRBV6-3 many CASTGTPQVEQYF TGTGCCAGCACTGGGACTCCGCAGGTCGAGCAGTACTTC
TRBD1 TRBJ1-1 TRBV7-9 few CASSSTGAPDLRGEAFF TGTGCCAGCAGCTCGACAGGGGCCCCGGACTTGAGGGGTGAAGCTTTCTTT
TRBD2 TRBJ2-1 TRBV4-3 few CASSQDQAGGWNEQFF TGCGCCAGCAGCCAAGATCAAGCGGGGGGTTGGAATGAGCAGTTCTTC
TRBD1 TRBJ1-2 TRBV20-1 many CSAQFDRGGYTF TGCAGTGCCCAATTTGACAGGGGCGGCTACACCTTC
. TRBJ1-1 TRBV29-1 few CSVEEMLNTEAFF TGCAGCGTTGAAGAAATGCTGAACACTGAAGCTTTCTTT
TRBD1 TRBJ1-6 TRBV20-1 . CSALGTGENSPLHF TGCAGTGCCCTTGGGACAGGGGAAAATTCACCCCTCCACTTT
. TRBJ2-6 TRBV4-3 few CASSQDLPRLGSGANVLTF TGCGCCAGCAGCCAAGATCTCCCTCGTCTCGGATCTGGGGCCAACGTCCTGACTTTC
. TRBJ1-2 TRBV12-3/TRBV12-4 few CASGTDDNYGYTF TGTGCCAGCGGGACGGACGACAACTATGGCTACACCTTC
. TRBJ1-2 TRBV6-4 . CASSDPPYGYTF TGTGCCAGCAGTGATCCTCCCTATGGCTACACCTTC
. TRBJ2-5 TRBV2 . CASSLGTDSRTQYF TGTGCCAGCAGTCTCGGGACGGATTCAAGAACCCAGTACTTC
. TRBJ1-2 TRBV5-1 few CASSGSRDPSYGYTF TGCGCCAGCAGCGGCAGCCGGGACCCTAGCTATGGCTACACCTTC
. TRBJ1-5 TRBV18 . CASSPGQSNQPQHF TGTGCCAGCTCACCAGGGCAGAGCAATCAGCCCCAGCATTTT
. TRBJ2-2 TRBV2 many CASTLGGYTGELFF TGTGCCAGCACTTTAGGAGGGTACACCGGGGAGCTGTTTTTT
. TRBJ2-2 TRBV5-1 few CASSLRAGVTGELFF TGCGCCAGCAGCTTGAGGGCAGGGGTCACCGGGGAGCTGTTTTTT
. TRBJ2-3 TRBV6-4 many CASSDSGGSADTQYF TGTGCCAGCAGTGACTCGGGGGGTTCCGCAGATACGCAGTATTTT
. TRBJ2-1 TRBV27 many CASSMGPPYNEQFF TGTGCCAGCAGTATGGGTCCCCCCTACAATGAGCAGTTCTTC
. TRBJ2-3 TRBV6-1 once CASERSGTDTQYF TGTGCCAGCGAGAGGAGCGGGACAGATACGCAGTATTTT
. TRBJ2-7 TRBV12-3/TRBV12-4 few CASSLAGTGHEQYF TGTGCCAGCAGTTTAGCAGGGACGGGCCACGAGCAGTACTTC
. TRBJ2-7 TRBV7-2 few CASSLAVGGITYEQYF TGTGCCAGCAGCTTAGCGGTCGGTGGCATAACCTACGAGCAGTACTTC
. TRBJ1-2 TRBV7-9 . CASSLVASYGYTF TGTGCCAGCAGCTTAGTTGCGAGCTATGGCTACACCTTC
. TRBJ2-7 TRBV12-3/TRBV12-4 many CASSGLAFKLRQYF TGTGCCAGCAGTGGGCTGGCCTTCAAGCTTCGGCAGTACTTC
TRBD1 TRBJ1-6 TRBV19 few CASSLGQGFNSPLHF TGTGCCAGTAGTCTGGGACAGGGGTTTAATTCACCCCTCCACTTT
. TRBJ2-1 TRBV29-1 many CSVSFLQGRQFF TGCAGCGTTTCCTTTCTACAGGGCCGTCAGTTCTTC
. TRBJ1-1 TRBV5-1 many CASRQTQGNTEAFF TGCGCCAGCAGGCAAACCCAGGGTAACACTGAAGCTTTCTTT
. TRBJ2-5 TRBV4-2 few CASSQVGGRVRQTQYF TGTGCCAGCAGCCAAGTGGGGGGCAGGGTGAGGCAGACCCAGTACTTC
. TRBJ2-3 TRBV4-3 many CASSQDVSGGTPDTQYF TGCGCCAGCAGCCAAGATGTATCCGGGGGCACCCCAGATACGCAGTATTTT
TRBD1 TRBJ2-7 TRBV12-3/TRBV12-4 . CASRGTGRSYEQYF TGTGCCAGCAGGGGGACAGGGAGATCCTACGAGCAGTACTTC
. TRBJ1-6 TRBV12-3/TRBV12-4 many CASSEAYRALHF TGTGCCAGCAGTGAGGCGTATAGAGCCCTCCACTTT
. TRBJ2-1 TRBV7-9 once CASSFGLPYNEQFF TGTGCCAGCAGCTTCGGGCTCCCCTACAATGAGCAGTTCTTC